One and the same sample provided the 23 T cell receptor beta chains below, sequenced in a study of blood T cell repertoires in COVID-19 (TCRdb year 2020). The library was prepared using the immunoSEQ multiplex PCR assay. The table comes from immuneACCESS by way of TCRdb, which keeps in-frame sequences with V and J called. Part of the clones is missing from these tables; in studies checked, under half for an unresolved V gene and the rest for unknown reasons. The sample has more than 150,000 clones on record, 75% to 90% of them singletons. The top ten clonotypes cover around 2.3% of the sample. The sequencing input was PBMCs or T cells enriched from blood (not recorded which). These receptors were collected from a woman aged 25-40 years who had recovered from COVID-19.

The chain couples TRBV7-8 to TRBJ1-2; D ambiguous. Germline assignment: CDR1 SGHVS and CDR2 FQNEAQ. V gave up 1 base and J gave up 0 bases, with 9 bases separating them. There are 15 residues in the CDR3. The CDR3 is CASSLVGIPNYGYTF. In DNA, the CDR3 is TGTGCCAGCAGCTTAGTTGGCATACCTAACTATGGCTACACCTTC.

A few counts support this clone. This chain connects TRBV28 to TRBJ1-5, with no clear D. The V gene's germline CDR1 is MDHEN and CDR2 SYDVKM. V lost 6 bases and J lost 0, with 15 bases in between. This CDR3 region has 16 residues. The CDR3, as DNA: TGTGCCAGCAGGGGCGCCAGCAGCCGTAGCAATCAGCCCCAGCATTTT. The encoded protein is CASRGASSRSNQPQHF.

This clone was seen more than once but under ten times. The chain couples TRBV7-6 to TRBJ1-5; maybe TRBD1 (5 bases). V lost 1 base to trimming and J lost 7 bases, with 14 bases between them. The CDR3 is 15 amino acids. Germline V lookup: CDR1 SGHVS, CDR2 FNYEAQ. CDR3 protein: CASSLDPGREQPQHF. CDR3 bases: TGTGCCAGCAGCTTAGATCCAGGGCGGGAACAGCCCCAGCATTTT.

This clone was seen once. This chain links TRBV3-1 (or the pseudogene TRBV3-2) with TRBJ2-3; 8 bases line up with TRBD2. The CDR3 is 14 residues long. Germline-derived CDR1 and CDR2 are LGHDT and YNNKEL (reference sequence). V lost 8 bases to trimming and J lost 0 bases; unmatched junction nucleotides: 4. Written as DNA, the CDR3 is TGTGCCAGCGGGGCGGGGGGTAGCACAGATACGCAGTATTTT. Residues: CASGAGGSTDTQYF.

The rearrangement uses TRBV10-3 and TRBJ2-5; D perhaps matches TRBD2 (6 bases). CDR3 size: 13 residues. The ends were cut back, 4 bases at V and 7 bases at J, with 13 bases in the middle. Germline V gives CDR1 ENHRY, CDR2 SYGVKD. CDR3 nucleotide sequence: TGTGCCATCAGTGCCGGCGGAGGGGTGACCCAGTACTTC. It specifies CAISAGGGVTQYF.

The rearrangement links TRBV2 to TRBJ2-7; 7 bases line up with TRBD2. Germline V gene sequence: CDR1 SNHLY, CDR2 FYNNEI. V lost 10 bases and J lost 7; bases outside the gene matches: 10. The CDR3 has 12 residues. CDR3 amino acids: CATRRLAREQYF. The CDR3 region has the DNA TGTGCCACTCGGAGACTAGCCCGGGAGCAGTACTTC.

The V call is TRBV18, the J call TRBJ1-1; D possibly corresponds to TRBD1 (5 bases). The V gene's germline CDR1 is KGHSH and CDR2 LQKENI. CDR3 size: 15 residues. Deletions cut 3 bases from V and 1 base from J, with 12 bases between. The CDR3 here is CASSPGLQGNTEAFF. For the CDR3, the DNA is TGTGCCAGCTCACCGGGCCTCCAGGGGAACACTGAAGCTTTCTTT. The entire variable domain, with the rest obtained from reference TRBV18 and TRBJ1-1, is as follows: NAGVMQNPRHLVRRRGQEARLRCSPMKGHSHVYWYRQLPEEGLKFMVYLQKENIIDESGMPKERFSAEFPKEGPSILRIQQVVRGDSAAYFCASSPGLQGNTEAFFGQGTRLTVV.

The J gene is TRBJ1-1, the V gene TRBV9; D might be TRBD1 (6 bases). CDR1 and CDR2 from the germline V gene are SGDLS and YYNGEE. There are 16 residues in the CDR3. V was pared by 4 bases and J by 2 bases, with 18 bases between. The CDR3 region is CASSPRLGTPNTEAFF. In nucleotides, the CDR3 is TGTGCCAGCAGCCCACGACTTGGGACACCTAACACTGAAGCTTTCTTT.

This clone was seen once. The V and J genes are TRBV19 and TRBJ2-3, with 12 nucleotides matching TRBD2. The V gene end was trimmed by 4 bases and the J gene end by 3 bases; junction bases not matched to a gene: 17. The CDR3 consists of 20 residues. Germline-derived CDR1 and CDR2 are LNHDA and SQIVND (reference sequence). The CDR3 region is CASSTEGLAGLYLGTDTQYF. The DNA for the CDR3 is TGTGCCAGTAGTACAGAGGGACTAGCGGGCCTCTACCTGGGGACAGATACGCAGTATTTT.

V is TRBV6-5 and J is TRBJ1-2, with D perhaps matching TRBD1 (6 bases). Trimming took off 6 bases at V and 8 bases at J, with 19 bases between the two ends. The CDR3 runs to 14 residues. Germline CDR1 reads MNHEY; CDR2 reads SVGAGI. In DNA, the CDR3 is TGTGCCAGCAGCCGCGACCACAGGGATAGGGGCTACACCTTC. This encodes CASSRDHRDRGYTF.

The chain's CDR3 is CASKVQGVGYTF. The CDR3 nucleotides are TGTGCCAGCAAAGTGCAGGGGGTAGGCTACACCTTC. The chain is built from TRBV28 and TRBJ1-2; 7 positions agree with TRBD1. The CDR3 spans 12 residues. Germline trimming cut 7 bases from V and 8 bases from J; bases unmatched to any gene: 7. The germline V gene has CDR1 MDHEN and CDR2 SYDVKM.

As concerns this clone: Other DNA sequences in the same sample also yield this CDR3. This rearrangement joins TRBV5-1 to TRBJ1-1; D is perhaps TRBD1 (5 bases). The CDR3 covers 13 residues. V lost 4 bases and J lost 1, with 8 bases in between. Per the germline V gene, CDR1 is SGHRS and CDR2 is YFSETQ. CDR3 sequence (DNA): TGCGCCAGCAGCAGAACAGGGAACACTGAAGCTTTCTTT. It encodes CASSRTGNTEAFF.

This chain links TRBV2 with TRBJ1-2; no firm D call. Trimming cost V 2 bases and J 4 bases, with 8 bases left between them. Germline V gives CDR1 SNHLY, CDR2 FYNNEI. The CDR3 extends over 13 amino acids. As DNA, the CDR3 is TGTGCCAGCAGTGAAATGCAGGTCTATGGCTACACCTTC. Its protein product is CASSEMQVYGYTF.

The CDR3 DNA reads TGCGCCAGCAGCCAGGACGAGGGAGGGGGGCAAGTTGCTGAAGCTTTCTTT. Translated: CASSQDEGGGQVAEAFF. V is TRBV4-3 and J is TRBJ1-1; the D gene is possibly TRBD1 (6 bases). The V end was cut by 3 bases, the J end by 6 bases, with 23 bases between. Per germline, CDR1 LGHNA and CDR2 YSLEER. The CDR3 spans 17 residues.

The chain links TRBV6-4 to TRBJ1-2; 7 bases map to TRBD1. There are 13 residues in the CDR3. Germline V gene lookup returns CDR1 MRHNA and CDR2 SNTAGT. V trimming: 3 bases; J trimming: 3 bases; junction bases outside the gene matches: 1. As DNA, the CDR3 is TGTGCCAGCAGTGAGACAGGGTACTATGGCTACACCTTC. This codes for CASSETGYYGYTF.

The rearrangement joins TRBV24-1 to TRBJ2-4; 7 positions agree with TRBD1. V gave up 3 bases and J gave up 7 bases; unmatched junction bases: 11. The CDR3 is 16 amino acids. Germline values: CDR1 KGHDR, CDR2 SFDVKD. In nucleotides, the CDR3 is TGTGCCACCAGTGATCGGGACAGAGAAGGGTCGAACATTCAGTACTTC. Translated: CATSDRDREGSNIQYF.

This clone was counted a single time. The genes are TRBV3-1 (or the pseudogene TRBV3-2) and TRBJ2-2; 7 nucleotides match TRBD2. Looked up from germline, CDR1 is LGHDT and CDR2 is YNNKEL (reference sequence). The CDR3 contains 18 residues. Trimming removed 1 base from V and 0 bases from J; junction bases left unmatched: 8. In DNA, the CDR3 is TGTGCCAGCAGCCAAGTCGCCGCGGGGGATGCGAACACCGGGGAGCTGTTTTTT. Translating gives CASSQVAAGDANTGELFF.

The rearrangement uses TRBV9 and TRBJ2-5; 8 bases line up with TRBD1. The ends lost 4 bases at V and 1 base at J; junction bases unmatched: 9. CDR1 SGDLS and CDR2 YYNGEE come from the germline V gene. There are 16 residues in the CDR3. CDR3: CASSNIVDRGQETQYF. For the CDR3, the DNA is TGTGCCAGCAGCAACATCGTCGACAGGGGCCAAGAGACCCAGTACTTC.

This clone came up many times. This chain uses TRBV27 with TRBJ1-4, with TRBD1 matching 7 bases. The ends lost 2 bases at V and 3 bases at J; junction bases unmatched: 3. The CDR3 spans 15 residues. Germline values: CDR1 MNHEY, CDR2 SMNVEV (reference sequence). DNA of the CDR3: TGTGCCAGCAGTTTAACAGGGGTAGCTAATGAAAAACTGTTTTTT. Encoded protein: CASSLTGVANEKLFF.

This chain uses TRBV25-1 with TRBJ1-6, with a weak D call TRBD1 (5 bases). The CDR3 covers 17 residues. V shed 8 bases and J shed 10 bases, with 27 bases lying between them. In germline, CDR1 is MGHDK, CDR2 SYGVNS. The CDR3 here is CASDHAVGDSPTSPLHF. CDR3 nucleotide sequence: TGTGCCAGCGATCACGCTGTCGGGGACTCCCCTACCTCACCCCTCCACTTT.

The genes are TRBV15 and TRBJ1-4; D is unclear. The germline CDR1 and CDR2 sequences are LNHNV and YYDKDF (reference sequence). Trimming shortened V by 0 bases and J by 1 base, and 9 bases separated the two germline ends. The CDR3 sequence is 16 residues long. This CDR3 is CATSRDWAGTNEKLFF. In DNA form, the CDR3 reads TGTGCCACCAGCAGAGACTGGGCCGGAACTAATGAAAAACTGTTTTTT.

In this sample, this clone turned up once. The chain employs TRBV28 and TRBJ1-2, with 8 bases fitting TRBD1. The CDR3 sequence is 14 residues long. In germline, CDR1 is MDHEN, CDR2 SYDVKM. Trimming at V came to 6 bases and at J to 5 bases, leaving 8 bases not matched to a gene. The CDR3: CASSPDRDTYGYTF. In DNA, the CDR3 is TGTGCCAGCAGCCCGGACAGGGATACGTATGGCTACACCTTC.

The V gene is TRBV7-9, the J gene TRBJ2-7; TRBD1 aligns across 7 bases. The length of the CDR3 is 12 residues. Germline CDR1 SEHNR, CDR2 FQNEAQ (reference sequence). V shed 5 bases, J shed 3 bases, and the junction held 1 base outside the gene matches. The CDR3 sequence is CASSRTGYEQYF. Written as DNA, the CDR3 is TGTGCCAGCAGCAGGACAGGCTACGAGCAGTACTTC.